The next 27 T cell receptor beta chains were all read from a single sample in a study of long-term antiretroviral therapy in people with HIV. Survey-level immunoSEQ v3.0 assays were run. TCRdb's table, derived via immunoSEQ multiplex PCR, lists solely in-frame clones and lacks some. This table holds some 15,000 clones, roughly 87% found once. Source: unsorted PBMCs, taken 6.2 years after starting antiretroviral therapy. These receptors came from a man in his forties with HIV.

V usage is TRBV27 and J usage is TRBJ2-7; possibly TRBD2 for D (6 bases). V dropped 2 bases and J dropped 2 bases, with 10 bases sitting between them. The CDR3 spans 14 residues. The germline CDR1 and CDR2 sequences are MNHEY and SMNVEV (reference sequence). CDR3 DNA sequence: TGTGCCAGCAGTTTAGCGGCTAGCGCCTACGAGCAGTACTTC. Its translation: CASSLAASAYEQYF.

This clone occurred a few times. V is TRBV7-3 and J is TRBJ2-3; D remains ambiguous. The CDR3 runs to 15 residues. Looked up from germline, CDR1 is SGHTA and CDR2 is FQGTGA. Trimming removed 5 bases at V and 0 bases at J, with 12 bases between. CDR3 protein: CASSLSTHSTDTQYF. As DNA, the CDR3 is TGTGCCAGCAGCCTAAGTACCCATAGCACAGATACGCAGTATTTT.

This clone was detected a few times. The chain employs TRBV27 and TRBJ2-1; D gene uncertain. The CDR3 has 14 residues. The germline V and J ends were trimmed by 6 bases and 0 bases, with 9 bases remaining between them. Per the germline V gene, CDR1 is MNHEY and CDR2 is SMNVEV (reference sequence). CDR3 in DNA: TGTGCCAGCAGGCTATTGAGCTCCTACAATGAGCAGTTCTTC. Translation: CASRLLSSYNEQFF.

The DNA of the CDR3 is TGTGCCAGCAGCCCCCGTAGCGGGAAGAACACCGGGGAGCTGTTTTTT. It encodes CASSPRSGKNTGELFF. The chain carries TRBV11-3 and TRBJ2-2, with 8 bases aligning to TRBD2. Germline V gives CDR1 SGHNT, CDR2 YENEEA. The CDR3 is 16 amino acids. The V and J ends lost 5 bases and 1 base, in that order; junction bases with no gene match: 6.

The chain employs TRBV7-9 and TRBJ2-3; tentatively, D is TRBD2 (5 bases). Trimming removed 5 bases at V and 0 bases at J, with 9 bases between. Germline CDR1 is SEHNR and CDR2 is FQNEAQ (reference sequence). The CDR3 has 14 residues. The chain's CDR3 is CASSNGLSTDTQYF. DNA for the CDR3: TGTGCCAGCAGCAACGGACTTAGCACAGATACGCAGTATTTT.

The CDR3 nucleotides read TGTGCCAGCAGTAAAACAGGAAACGGTGAAAAACTGTTTTTT. This translates into CASSKTGNGEKLFF. The gene calls are TRBV27 and TRBJ1-4, with a weak D call TRBD1 (5 bases). This CDR3 region has 14 residues. Germline assignment: CDR1 MNHEY and CDR2 SMNVEV (reference sequence). V lost 5 bases to trimming and J lost 7 bases, with 14 bases between them.

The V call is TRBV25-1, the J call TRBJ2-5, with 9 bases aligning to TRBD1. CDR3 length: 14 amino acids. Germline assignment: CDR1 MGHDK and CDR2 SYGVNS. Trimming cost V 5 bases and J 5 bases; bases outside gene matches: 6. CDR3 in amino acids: CASSRGTGFETQYF. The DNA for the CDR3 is TGTGCCAGCAGTCGGGGGACAGGGTTTGAGACCCAGTACTTC. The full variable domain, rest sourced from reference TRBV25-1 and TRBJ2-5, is EADIYQTPRYLVIGTGKKITLECSQTMGHDKMYWYQQDPGMELHLIHYSYGVNSTEKGDLSSESTVSRIRTEHFPLTLESARPSHTSQYLCASSRGTGFETQYFGPGTRLLVL.

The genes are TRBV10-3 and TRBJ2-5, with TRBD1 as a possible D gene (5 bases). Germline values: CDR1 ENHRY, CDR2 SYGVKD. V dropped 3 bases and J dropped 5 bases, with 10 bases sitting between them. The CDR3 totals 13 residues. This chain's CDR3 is CAISERTPETQYF. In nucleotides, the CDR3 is TGTGCCATCAGTGAACGGACACCGGAGACCCAGTACTTC.

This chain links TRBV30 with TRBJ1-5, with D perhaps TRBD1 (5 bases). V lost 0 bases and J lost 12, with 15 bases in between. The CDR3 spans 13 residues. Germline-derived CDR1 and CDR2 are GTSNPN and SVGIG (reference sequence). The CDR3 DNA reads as TGTGCCTGGAGTGTTGCCTCCGGGGCGGACCAGCATTTT. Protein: CAWSVASGADQHF.

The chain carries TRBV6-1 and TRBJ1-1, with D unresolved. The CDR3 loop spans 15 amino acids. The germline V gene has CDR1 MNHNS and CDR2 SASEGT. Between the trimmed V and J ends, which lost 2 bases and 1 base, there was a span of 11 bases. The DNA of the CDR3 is TGTGCCAGCAGTGAAAGGCGGCAGTCGAACACTGAAGCTTTCTTT. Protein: CASSERRQSNTEAFF.

In DNA, the CDR3 is TGTGCCAGCAGCCCAAACAGGGGGCTTTACGAGCAGTACTTC. Translation gives CASSPNRGLYEQYF. The V call is TRBV5-6, the J call TRBJ2-7; 9 positions agree with TRBD1. V gave up 4 bases and J gave up 4 bases; unmatched junction bases: 6. The germline CDR1 and CDR2 sequences are SGHDT and YYEEEE. This CDR3 contains 14 residues.

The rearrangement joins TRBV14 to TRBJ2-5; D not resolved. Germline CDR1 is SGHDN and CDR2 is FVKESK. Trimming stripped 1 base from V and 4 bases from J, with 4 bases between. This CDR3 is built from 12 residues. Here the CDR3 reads CASSQVGETQYF. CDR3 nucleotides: TGTGCCAGCAGCCAAGTGGGAGAGACCCAGTACTTC.

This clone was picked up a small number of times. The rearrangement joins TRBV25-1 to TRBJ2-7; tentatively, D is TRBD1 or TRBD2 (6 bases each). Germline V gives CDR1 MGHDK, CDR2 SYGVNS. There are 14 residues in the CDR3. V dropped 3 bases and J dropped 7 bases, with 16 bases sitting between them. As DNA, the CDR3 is TGTGCCAGCAGTGAGTTAGGGGGACTTGGGGAGCAGTACTTC. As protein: CASSELGGLGEQYF.

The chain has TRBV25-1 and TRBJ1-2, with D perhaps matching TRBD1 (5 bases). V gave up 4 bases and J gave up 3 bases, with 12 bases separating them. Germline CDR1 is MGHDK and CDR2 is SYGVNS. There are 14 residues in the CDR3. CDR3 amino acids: CASSGQGGYYGYTF. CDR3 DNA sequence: TGTGCCAGCAGTGGTCAGGGCGGGTACTATGGCTACACCTTC.

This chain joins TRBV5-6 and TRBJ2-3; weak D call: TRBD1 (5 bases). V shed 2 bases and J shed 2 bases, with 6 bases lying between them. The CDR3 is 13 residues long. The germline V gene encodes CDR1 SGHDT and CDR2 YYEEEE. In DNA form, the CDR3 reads TGTGCCAGCAGCTTACAGGACACAGATACGCAGTATTTT. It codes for CASSLQDTDTQYF.

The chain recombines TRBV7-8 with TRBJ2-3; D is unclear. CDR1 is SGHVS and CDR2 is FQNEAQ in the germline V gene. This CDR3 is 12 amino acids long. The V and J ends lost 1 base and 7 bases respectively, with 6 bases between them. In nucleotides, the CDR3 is TGTGCCAGCAGCTTAGGACAATATACGCAGTATTTT. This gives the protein CASSLGQYTQYF.

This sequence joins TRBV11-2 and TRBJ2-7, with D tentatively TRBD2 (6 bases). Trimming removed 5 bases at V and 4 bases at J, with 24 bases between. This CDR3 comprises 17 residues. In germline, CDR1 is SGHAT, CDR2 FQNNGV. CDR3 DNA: TGTGCCAGCAGCCCAATCCGCCGGGACTCGCAAAGATACGAGCAGTACTTC. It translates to CASSPIRRDSQRYEQYF.

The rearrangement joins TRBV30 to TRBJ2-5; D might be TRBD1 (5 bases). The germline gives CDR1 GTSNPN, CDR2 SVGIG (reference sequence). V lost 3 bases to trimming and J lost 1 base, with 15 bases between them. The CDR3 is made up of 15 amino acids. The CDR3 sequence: CAWSDGGAVQETQYF. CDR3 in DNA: TGTGCCTGGAGCGACGGTGGGGCAGTCCAAGAGACCCAGTACTTC.

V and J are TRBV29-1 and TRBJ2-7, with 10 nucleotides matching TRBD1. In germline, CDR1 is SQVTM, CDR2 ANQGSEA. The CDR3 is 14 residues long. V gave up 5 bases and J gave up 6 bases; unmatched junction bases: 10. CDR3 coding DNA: TGCAGCGTTATGCGACAGGGGGCGAATAGCGAGCAGTACTTC. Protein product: CSVMRQGANSEQYF.

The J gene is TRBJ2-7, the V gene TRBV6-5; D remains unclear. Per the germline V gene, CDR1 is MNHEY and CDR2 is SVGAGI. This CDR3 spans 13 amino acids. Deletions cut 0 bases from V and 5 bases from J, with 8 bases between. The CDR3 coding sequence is TGTGCCAGCAGTTACTCAGGGTTCGACGAGCAGTACTTC. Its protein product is CASSYSGFDEQYF.

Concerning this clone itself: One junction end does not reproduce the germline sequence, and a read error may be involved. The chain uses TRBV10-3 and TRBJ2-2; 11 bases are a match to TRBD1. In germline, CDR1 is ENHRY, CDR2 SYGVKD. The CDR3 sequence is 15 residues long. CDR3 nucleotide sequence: TGTGCCAGCAGTTACGGACAGGGGGCCACCGGGGAGCTGTTTTTT. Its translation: CASSYGQGATGELFF.

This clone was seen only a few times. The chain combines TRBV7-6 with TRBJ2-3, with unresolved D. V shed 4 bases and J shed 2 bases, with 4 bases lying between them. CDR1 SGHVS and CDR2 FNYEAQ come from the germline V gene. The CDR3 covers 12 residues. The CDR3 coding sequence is TGTGCCAGCAGCTCAAACACAGATACGCAGTATTTT. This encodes CASSSNTDTQYF.

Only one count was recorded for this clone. For the CDR3, the DNA is TGCGCCAGCAGCTTACCAACTAGCGGGAGGGCCAAGAGGACGCAGTATTTT. Its protein is CASSLPTSGRAKRTQYF. This chain uses TRBV4-1 with TRBJ2-3; 13 bases match TRBD2. CDR1 is MGHRA, CDR2 YSYEKL, per germline. Trimming removed 5 bases from V and 9 bases from J; junction bases left unmatched: 14. This CDR3 is built from 17 residues.

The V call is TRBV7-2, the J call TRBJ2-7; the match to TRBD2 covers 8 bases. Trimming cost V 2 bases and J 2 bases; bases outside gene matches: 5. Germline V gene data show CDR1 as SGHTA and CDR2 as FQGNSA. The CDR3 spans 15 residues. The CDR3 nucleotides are TGTGCCAGCAGCTTAACCAGCGGGAGTGCCTACGAGCAGTACTTC. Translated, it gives CASSLTSGSAYEQYF.

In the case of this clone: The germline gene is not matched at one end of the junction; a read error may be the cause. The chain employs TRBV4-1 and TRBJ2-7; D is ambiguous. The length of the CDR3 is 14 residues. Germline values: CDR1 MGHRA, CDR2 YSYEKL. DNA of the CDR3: TGCGCCAGCGGCCAAGTACAGCTGTCCTACGAGCAGTACTTC. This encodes CASGQVQLSYEQYF.

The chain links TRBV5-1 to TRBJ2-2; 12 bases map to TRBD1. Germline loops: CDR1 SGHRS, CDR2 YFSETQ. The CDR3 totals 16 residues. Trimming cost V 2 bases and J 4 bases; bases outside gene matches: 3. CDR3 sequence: CASSFPGQGATGELFF. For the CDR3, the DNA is TGCGCCAGCAGCTTTCCGGGACAGGGGGCCACCGGGGAGCTGTTTTTT.

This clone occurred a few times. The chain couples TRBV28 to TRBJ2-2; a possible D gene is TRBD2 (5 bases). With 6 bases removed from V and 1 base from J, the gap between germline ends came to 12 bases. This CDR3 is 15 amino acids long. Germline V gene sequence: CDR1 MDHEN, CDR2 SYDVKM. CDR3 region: CASSQIRENTGELFF. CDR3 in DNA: TGTGCCAGCAGCCAGATCCGGGAGAACACCGGGGAGCTGTTTTTT.